Sequencing of this T cell receptor beta chain was carried out in a study of control samples from healthy donors and cancer patients. Data came from immunoSEQ multiplex PCR; TCRdb stores just in-frame clones and leaves some out. Of more than 150,000 clones listed, more than 85% are singletons. This CDR3 has 17 residues. Looked up from germline, CDR1 is MNHNS and CDR2 is SASEGT. The V and J ends lost 2 bases and 1 base respectively, with 15 bases between them. The V call is TRBV6-1, the J call TRBJ1-5, with a weak D call TRBD1 (5 bases). Sequenced material: blood. This TCR was sampled from a woman aged 25 to 39 in good health. In nucleotides, the CDR3 is TGTGCCAGCAGTGAATCTATATGGGGGGGGAGCAATCAGCCCCAGCATTTT. Its translation is CASSESIWGGSNQPQHF.